The 19 T cell receptor beta chains given below trace back to one sample, sequenced in a study of blood T cell repertoires in COVID-19. Produced via immunoSEQ multiplex PCR; TCRdb's table is partial and in-frame only. In the table there are nearly 350,000 clones, around 91% of which are singletons. The specimen sequenced was peripheral blood. The source of these receptors is a young woman who had recovered from COVID-19.

This clone was observed once. This chain uses TRBV7-8 with TRBJ2-1; 11 positions agree with TRBD2. This CDR3 contains 16 residues. CDR1 is SGHVS, CDR2 FQNEAQ, per germline. V shed 2 bases and J 5 bases; nucleotides not matched to a gene: 5. The CDR3 here is CASSLRASGRHNEQFF. In DNA form, the CDR3 reads TGTGCCAGCAGCTTACGGGCTAGCGGGAGGCACAATGAGCAGTTCTTC.

This clone was detected a few times. The rearrangement uses TRBV7-9 and TRBJ1-4, with 7 bases identical to TRBD1. Germline V gives CDR1 SEHNR, CDR2 FQNEAQ (reference sequence). There are 16 residues in the CDR3. J was trimmed by 0 bases and V by 5 bases; bases with no gene match: 6. CDR3 sequence: CASSLPGGPTNEKLFF. The DNA for the CDR3 is TGTGCCAGCAGCCTCCCAGGGGGGCCAACTAATGAAAAACTGTTTTTT.

The V and J genes are TRBV7-6 and TRBJ2-2; D ambiguous. This CDR3 is 17 amino acids long. Trimming removed 0 bases at V and 6 bases at J, with 17 bases between. CDR1 SGHVS and CDR2 FNYEAQ come from the germline V gene. This CDR3 is CASSLALDPYSSGELFF. The CDR3, as DNA: TGTGCCAGCAGCTTAGCGCTCGACCCTTATAGCTCCGGGGAGCTGTTTTTT.

This clone was counted a few times. The chain recombines TRBV5-4 with TRBJ1-1, with D uncertain. The CDR3 covers 14 residues. Germline-derived CDR1 and CDR2 are SGHNT and YYREEE (reference sequence). V gave up 0 bases and J gave up 1 base, with 7 bases separating them. The DNA of the CDR3 is TGTGCCAGCAGCTTGGATGGCCAGAACACTGAAGCTTTCTTT. Protein: CASSLDGQNTEAFF.

The chain has TRBV5-6 and TRBJ1-4, with D maybe TRBD1 (6 bases). CDR3 length equals 15 residues. Trimming shortened V by 4 bases and J by 7 bases, and 17 bases separated the two germline ends. Germline assignment: CDR1 SGHDT and CDR2 YYEEEE. The CDR3 here is CASSRGGALGEKLFF. The CDR3 DNA sequence: TGTGCCAGCAGCCGCGGGGGGGCCTTAGGTGAAAAACTGTTTTTT.

V and J are TRBV30 and TRBJ2-1; 12 bases fit TRBD2. The ends lost 7 bases at V and 8 bases at J; junction bases unmatched: 12. CDR3 size: 15 residues. Germline V gene lookup returns CDR1 GTSNPN and CDR2 SVGIG (reference sequence). The CDR3 DNA reads TGTGCCTCCGAAAGTACTAGCGGGAGGTTGGATGAGCAGTTCTTC. Its protein product is CASESTSGRLDEQFF.

The CDR3 DNA follows: TGTGCCAGCAGCTTCACTAGCGGAGGCACAGATACGCAGTATTTT. As protein: CASSFTSGGTDTQYF. The chain carries TRBV11-2 and TRBJ2-3; 8 bases are a match to TRBD2. The CDR3 runs 15 residues. V trimming: 3 bases; J trimming: 1 base; junction bases outside the gene matches: 3. CDR1 is SGHAT, CDR2 FQNNGV, per germline.

The chain employs TRBV5-1 and TRBJ2-1, with 8 bases fitting TRBD2. CDR1 is SGHRS, CDR2 YFSETQ, per germline. CDR3 length: 16 amino acids. V dropped 4 bases and J dropped 1; count of bases not matched to a gene: 7. The DNA of the CDR3 is TGCGCCAGCAGCCCCGGGGGGGTCGGGTCCTACAATGAGCAGTTCTTC. Residues: CASSPGGVGSYNEQFF. The variable domain in full, with the rest retrieved from reference TRBV5-1 and TRBJ2-1, is KAGVTQTPRYLIKTRGQQVTLSCSPISGHRSVSWYQQTPGQGLQFLFEYFSETQRNKGNFPGRFSGRQFSNSRSEMNVSTLELGDSALYLCASSPGGVGSYNEQFFGPGTRLTVL.

This chain uses TRBV6-6 with TRBJ2-6, with 7 bases that match TRBD1. Unmatched junction bases numbered 5, after V lost 6 bases and J lost 0 bases. The length of the CDR3 is 16 residues. Germline V gene data show CDR1 as MNHNY and CDR2 as SVGAGI (reference sequence). CDR3 sequence: CASSKGAYSGANVLTF. The CDR3 DNA is TGTGCCAGCAGCAAGGGGGCATACTCTGGGGCCAACGTCCTGACTTTC.

The chain joins TRBV5-6 to TRBJ1-2; no firm D call. Germline assignment: CDR1 SGHDT and CDR2 YYEEEE. Trimming removed 2 bases at V and 1 base at J, with 12 bases between. The CDR3 extends over 15 amino acids. CDR3 in amino acids: CASSFPSEGNYGYTF. CDR3 in DNA: TGTGCCAGCAGCTTCCCTTCGGAGGGTAACTATGGCTACACCTTC.

This chain links TRBV10-3 with TRBJ2-4, with 7 bases identical to TRBD2. This CDR3 spans 17 amino acids. Losses at the gene ends were 4 bases for V and 1 base for J; bases not matched to a gene: 10. Germline V gene sequence: CDR1 ENHRY, CDR2 SYGVKD. CDR3 DNA sequence: TGTGCCATCAGTGGCACAGTACGAGCGGGGGCCAAAAACATTCAGTACTTC. Its translation: CAISGTVRAGAKNIQYF.

The V call is TRBV28, the J call TRBJ2-7, with a tentative D call TRBD1 (6 bases). The CDR3 has 14 residues. With 5 bases removed from V and 7 bases from J, the gap between germline ends came to 18 bases. Germline V gene lookup returns CDR1 MDHEN and CDR2 SYDVKM. As DNA, the CDR3 is TGTGCCAGCAGTCCAAGCAGGGGTCTCTGGGAGCAGTACGTC. Translating it yields CASSPSRGLWEQYV.

V usage is TRBV5-4 and J usage is TRBJ2-1; 13 nucleotides agree with TRBD2. With 4 bases clipped from V and 5 bases from J, the junction kept 3 bases outside the gene matches. The CDR3 runs to 15 residues. Germline CDR1 and CDR2: SGHNT and YYREEE (reference sequence). For the CDR3, the DNA is TGTGCCAGCAGCCTGGGACTAGCGGGGAACAATGAGCAGTTCTTC. This encodes CASSLGLAGNNEQFF.

The chain has TRBV3-1 (or the pseudogene TRBV3-2) and TRBJ2-2; perhaps TRBD1 as D (5 bases). V lost 5 bases and J 2 bases, leaving 18 bases between the germline ends. Per the germline V gene, CDR1 is LGHDT and CDR2 is YNNKEL (reference sequence). The CDR3 length is 17 residues. Written as DNA, the CDR3 is TGTGCCAGCAGCGTGGGCGACGGCAGGGCTAACACCGGGGAGCTGTTTTTT. Protein product: CASSVGDGRANTGELFF.

The chain joins TRBV6-5 to TRBJ2-3; TRBD1 matches 9 bases. CDR1 is MNHEY and CDR2 is SVGAGI in the germline V gene. The CDR3 sequence is 14 residues long. Germline trimming cut 7 bases from V and 4 bases from J; bases unmatched to any gene: 6. CDR3 in amino acids: CASKRDRDADTQYF. The CDR3 region has the DNA TGTGCCAGCAAAAGGGACAGGGATGCAGATACGCAGTATTTT.

The chain uses TRBV29-1 and TRBJ2-1; TRBD2 matches at 9 bases. Germline V CDR1 and CDR2: SQVTM, ANQGSEA. The CDR3 contains 14 residues. J gave up 2 bases and V 7 bases, and 6 bases lay outside the gene matches. The CDR3 region has the DNA TGCAGCGCTGGTAGCGGGGGCCCCTACAATGAGCAGTTCTTC. It specifies CSAGSGGPYNEQFF.

This clone was seen only once. The CDR3: CASSFRGTIQYF. The CDR3 nucleotides are TGTGCCAGCAGCTTCAGGGGTACCATTCAGTACTTC. The chain has TRBV5-4 and TRBJ2-4, with D maybe TRBD1 (6 bases). V was clipped by 2 bases and J by 9 bases, with 9 bases between them. There are 12 residues in the CDR3. CDR1 and CDR2 from the germline V gene are SGHNT and YYREEE (reference sequence).

The V gene is TRBV19, the J gene TRBJ1-2; 7 bases line up with TRBD1. The V and J ends lost 6 bases and 2 bases, in that order; junction bases with no gene match: 12. In germline, CDR1 is LNHDA, CDR2 SQIVND (reference sequence). The CDR3 runs 16 residues. The CDR3 sequence: CASSLSPTGVNYGYTF. Written as DNA, the CDR3 is TGTGCCAGTAGCTTAAGTCCCACAGGGGTCAACTATGGCTACACCTTC.

V is TRBV6-2 or TRBV6-3 and J is TRBJ2-7, with TRBD1 matching over 8 bases. Germline CDR1 is MNHEY and CDR2 is SVGEGT. The CDR3 is made up of 15 amino acids. V gave up 5 bases and J gave up 5 bases; unmatched junction bases: 11. CDR3 in DNA: TGTGCCAGCAGTGGGCAGTGGACAGGGAGGAACGAGCAGTACGTC. Translating it yields CASSGQWTGRNEQYV.